This T cell receptor beta chain was recovered during a study of blood T cell repertoires in COVID-19 (dated by TCRdb to about 2020). About the full investigation: Samples covering the acute and convalescent phases of COVID-19 were provided by collaborators in the United States, Italy and Spain. The sample metadata nearly always contained a de-identified subject ID, COVID-19 status, age in years and sex. Samples were obtained from the ongoing ImmuneRACE study (first 160 participants) and from 1,254 subjects provided by 6 global collaborators. The dataset comprised deeply sampled blood TCRbeta repertoires from subjects exposed to, actively infected with, or recovered from COVID-19. A freely available public database, intended as a resource for researchers studying the immune response to SARS-CoV-2, is where the repertoires were released. The prospective study material was composed of cDNA or gDNA derived from T cells, B-cell-depleted T cells, or PBMCs. Where available, HLA class I and class II types were obtained from metadata supplied by the sample provider rather than from assay-based typing.

In Seattle, one collaborating source enrolled patients while the infection was active and tracked those patients longitudinally over the course of disease. Whole blood was collected in K2EDTA tubes by collaborating institutions according to the institutions' own protocols. For TCRbeta analysis, collaborators shipped samples in one of three forms: frozen whole blood, isolated PBMCs, or DNA extracted from either of those sample types. TCRbeta CDR3 regions were amplified from genomic DNA by means of the immunoSEQ Assay, a bias-controlled multiplex PCR. The study's own analysis went as follows. Within the assay, amplification of reference gene primers was used to estimate how many nucleated cells each sample contained. To quantify the absolute abundance of each unique TCRbeta CDR3 rearrangement, sequence reads were collapsed and filtered. For each sample, productive Simpson clonality was calculated as the square root of Simpson's diversity index over productive rearrangements. TCRdb holds this immuneACCESS table with in-frame rearrangements only. Some clones are missing; in checked studies, unresolved V genes explain under half, and the rest has no known cause. The DNA was the basis for D and trimming; V, J and clone size are from that table. This sample lists some 180,000 clones; more than 75% were detected once. 5.5% to 7% of the sample comes from the top ten.

Study-wide conclusions, independent of this receptor: Clinical and demographic metadata were provided uncurated, with the amount varying by source and participant.

This clone was seen once. No cognate antigen has been identified for it. No much larger clone is present one base from it, and per-base qualities are unavailable. CDR1 and CDR2 were assigned from the germline V gene as KGHSH and LQKENI. V is pruned by 3 bases and J by 6 bases, leaving 6 bases of the junction without a gene match. The CDR3 has 16 amino acids, counting the end cysteine and phenylalanine. Just CDR3 DNA is preserved here, 48 bases in frame from base 1. The rearranged chain carries TRBV18 and TRBJ2-1; 12 central nucleotides agree with TRBD1. The source material was peripheral blood. The receptor's source is a woman aged 40 to 55 with COVID-19, enrolled during active disease. The nucleotide sequence is TGTGCCAGCTCACCGCTGGGACAGGGGGCGGGCAATGAGCAGTTCTTC. The translation is CASSPLGQGAGNEQFF.